This TCR beta chain was documented in a study of blood T cell repertoires in COVID-19. This CDR3 has 14 residues. The germline V gene encodes CDR1 MNHEY and CDR2 SVGAGI. The germline V and J ends were trimmed by 0 bases and 6 bases, with 10 bases remaining between them. TCRdb keeps only in-frame clones here, not all; method: immunoSEQ multiplex PCR. The sample has roughly 280,000 clones, over 65% seen once. The rearrangement links TRBV6-5 to TRBJ2-3; tentatively, D is TRBD1 (6 bases). This sequence originates from a man in his 60s who had recovered from COVID-19. The sequenced sample consisted of peripheral blood. The CDR3 nucleotides read TGTGCCAGCAGTTACTCGACAGGTCCTGATACGCAGTATTTT. Residues: CASSYSTGPDTQYF.